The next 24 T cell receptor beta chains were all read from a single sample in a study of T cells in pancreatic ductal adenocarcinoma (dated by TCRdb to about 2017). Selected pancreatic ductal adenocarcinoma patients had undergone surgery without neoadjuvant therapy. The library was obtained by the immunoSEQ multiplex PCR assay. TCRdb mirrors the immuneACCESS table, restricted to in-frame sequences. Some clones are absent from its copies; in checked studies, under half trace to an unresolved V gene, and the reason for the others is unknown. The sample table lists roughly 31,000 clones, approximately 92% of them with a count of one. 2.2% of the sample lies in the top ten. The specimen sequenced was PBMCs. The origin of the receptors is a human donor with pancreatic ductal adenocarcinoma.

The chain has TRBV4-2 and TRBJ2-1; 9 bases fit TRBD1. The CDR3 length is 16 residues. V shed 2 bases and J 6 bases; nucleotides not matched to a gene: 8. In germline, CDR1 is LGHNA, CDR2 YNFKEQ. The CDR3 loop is CASSQPTGGGFNEQFF. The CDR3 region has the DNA TGTGCCAGCAGCCAACCTACAGGGGGCGGTTTCAATGAGCAGTTCTTC.

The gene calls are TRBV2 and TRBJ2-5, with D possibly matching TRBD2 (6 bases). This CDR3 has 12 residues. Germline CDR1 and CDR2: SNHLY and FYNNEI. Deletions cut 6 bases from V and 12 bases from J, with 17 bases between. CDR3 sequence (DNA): TGTGCCAGCAGCCAAGAAGGCGGGGTGGAGTACTTC. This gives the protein CASSQEGGVEYF.

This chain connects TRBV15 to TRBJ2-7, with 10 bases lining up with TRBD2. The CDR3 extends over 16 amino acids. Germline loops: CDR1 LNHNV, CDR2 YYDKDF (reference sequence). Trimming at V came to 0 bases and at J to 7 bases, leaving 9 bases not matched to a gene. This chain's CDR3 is CATSRDVASGSLEQYF. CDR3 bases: TGTGCCACCAGCAGAGATGTGGCTAGCGGGAGTCTAGAGCAGTACTTC.

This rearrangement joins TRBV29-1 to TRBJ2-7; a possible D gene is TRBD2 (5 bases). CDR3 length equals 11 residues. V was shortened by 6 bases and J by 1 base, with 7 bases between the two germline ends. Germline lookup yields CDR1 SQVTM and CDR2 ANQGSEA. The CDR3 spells CSVRVSYEQYF. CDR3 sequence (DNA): TGCAGCGTGAGGGTTTCCTACGAGCAGTACTTC.

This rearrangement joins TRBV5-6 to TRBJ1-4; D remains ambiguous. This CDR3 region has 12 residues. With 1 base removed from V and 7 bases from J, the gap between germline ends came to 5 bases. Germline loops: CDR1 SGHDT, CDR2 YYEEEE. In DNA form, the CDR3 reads TGTGCCAGCAGCTTGACGGGTGAAAAACTGTTTTTT. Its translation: CASSLTGEKLFF.

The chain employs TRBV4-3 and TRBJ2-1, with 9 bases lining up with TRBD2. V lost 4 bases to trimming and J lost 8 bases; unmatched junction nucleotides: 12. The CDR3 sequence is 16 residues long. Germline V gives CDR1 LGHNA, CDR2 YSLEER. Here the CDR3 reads CASSPRGPSGKDEQFF. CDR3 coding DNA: TGCGCCAGCAGCCCCCGTGGCCCTAGCGGGAAGGATGAGCAGTTCTTC.

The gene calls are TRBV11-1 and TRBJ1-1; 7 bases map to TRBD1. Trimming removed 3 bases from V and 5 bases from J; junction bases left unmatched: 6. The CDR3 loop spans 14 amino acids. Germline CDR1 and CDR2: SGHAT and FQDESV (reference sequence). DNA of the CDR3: TGTGCCAGCAGCTTCGACAGGGCCGGAACTGAAGCTTTCTTT. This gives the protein CASSFDRAGTEAFF.

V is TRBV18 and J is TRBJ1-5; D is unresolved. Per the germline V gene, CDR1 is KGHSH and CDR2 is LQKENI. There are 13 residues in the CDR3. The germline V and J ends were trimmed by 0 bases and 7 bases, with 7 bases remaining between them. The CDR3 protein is CASSPPGGQPQHF. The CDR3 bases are TGTGCCAGCTCACCACCCGGAGGACAGCCCCAGCATTTT. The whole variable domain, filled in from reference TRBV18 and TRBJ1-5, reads NAGVMQNPRHLVRRRGQEARLRCSPMKGHSHVYWYRQLPEEGLKFMVYLQKENIIDESGMPKERFSAEFPKEGPSILRIQQVVRGDSAAYFCASSPPGGQPQHFGDGTRLSIL.

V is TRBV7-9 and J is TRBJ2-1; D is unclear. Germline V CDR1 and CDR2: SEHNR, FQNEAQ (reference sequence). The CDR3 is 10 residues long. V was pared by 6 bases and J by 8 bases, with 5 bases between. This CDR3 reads CASSRDEQFF. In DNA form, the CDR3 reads TGTGCCAGCAGTCGGGATGAGCAGTTCTTC.

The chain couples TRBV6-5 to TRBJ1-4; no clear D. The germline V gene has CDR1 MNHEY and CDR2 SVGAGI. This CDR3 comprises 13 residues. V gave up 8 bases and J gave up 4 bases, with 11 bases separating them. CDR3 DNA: TGTGCCAGCCAGGACGGATTTAATGAAAAACTGTTTTTT. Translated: CASQDGFNEKLFF.

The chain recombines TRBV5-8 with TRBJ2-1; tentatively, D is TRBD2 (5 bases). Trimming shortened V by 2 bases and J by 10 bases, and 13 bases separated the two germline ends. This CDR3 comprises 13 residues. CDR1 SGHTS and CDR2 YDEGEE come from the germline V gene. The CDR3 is CASSFFGIDEQFF. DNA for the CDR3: TGTGCCAGCAGCTTCTTCGGGATCGACGAGCAGTTCTTC.

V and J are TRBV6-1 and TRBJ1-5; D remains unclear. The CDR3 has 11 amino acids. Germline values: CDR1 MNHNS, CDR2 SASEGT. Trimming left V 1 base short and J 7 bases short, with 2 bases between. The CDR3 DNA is TGTGCCAGCAGTGAAGGGCAGCCCCAGCATTTT. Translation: CASSEGQPQHF.

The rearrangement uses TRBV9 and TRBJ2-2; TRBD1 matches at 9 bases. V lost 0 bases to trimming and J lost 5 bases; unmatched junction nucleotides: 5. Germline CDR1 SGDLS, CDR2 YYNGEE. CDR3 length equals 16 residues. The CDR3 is CASSVAGTGWTGELFF. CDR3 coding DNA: TGTGCCAGCAGCGTAGCTGGGACAGGGTGGACCGGGGAGCTGTTTTTT.

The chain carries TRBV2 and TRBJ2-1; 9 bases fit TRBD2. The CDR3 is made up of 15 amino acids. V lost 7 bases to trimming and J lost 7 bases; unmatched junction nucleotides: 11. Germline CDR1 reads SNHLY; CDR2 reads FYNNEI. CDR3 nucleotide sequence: TGTGCCAGCACCCCCCCGGGACTAGCTCGGAATGAGCAGTTCTTC. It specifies CASTPPGLARNEQFF.

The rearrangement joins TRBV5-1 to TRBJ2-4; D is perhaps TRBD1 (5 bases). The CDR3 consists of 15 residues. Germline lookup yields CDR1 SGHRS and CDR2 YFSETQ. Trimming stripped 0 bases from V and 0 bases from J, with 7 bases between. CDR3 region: CASSLEQVAKNIQYF. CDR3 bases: TGCGCCAGCAGCTTGGAACAGGTAGCCAAAAACATTCAGTACTTC.

The chain's CDR3 is CASSVDRGRSYEQYF. CDR3 nucleotide sequence: TGTGCCAGCAGCGTCGACAGGGGGCGGTCCTACGAGCAGTACTTC. This chain joins TRBV6-5 and TRBJ2-7; the match to TRBD1 covers 10 bases. Germline CDR1 is MNHEY and CDR2 is SVGAGI. The V segment lost 6 bases and the J segment 1 base; nucleotides outside the gene matches: 6. This CDR3 has 15 residues.

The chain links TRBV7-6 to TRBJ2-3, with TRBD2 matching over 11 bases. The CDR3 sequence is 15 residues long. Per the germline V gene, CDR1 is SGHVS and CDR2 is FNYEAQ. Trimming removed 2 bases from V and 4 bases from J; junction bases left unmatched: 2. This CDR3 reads CASSLTSGGSDTQYF. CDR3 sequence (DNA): TGTGCCAGCAGCTTAACTAGCGGGGGCTCAGATACGCAGTATTTT.

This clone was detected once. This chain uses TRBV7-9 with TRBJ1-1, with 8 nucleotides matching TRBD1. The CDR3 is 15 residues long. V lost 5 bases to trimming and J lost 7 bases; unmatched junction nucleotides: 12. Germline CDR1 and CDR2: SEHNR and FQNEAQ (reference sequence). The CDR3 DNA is TGTGCCAGCAGCCGCCCCGGGACAGGCGTACTTGAAGCTTTCTTT. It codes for CASSRPGTGVLEAFF.

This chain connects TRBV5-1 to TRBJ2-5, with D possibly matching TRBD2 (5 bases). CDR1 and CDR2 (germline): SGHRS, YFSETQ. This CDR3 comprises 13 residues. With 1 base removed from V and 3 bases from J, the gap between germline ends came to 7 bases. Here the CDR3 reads CASSLTREETQYF. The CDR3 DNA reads TGCGCCAGCAGCTTGACGCGGGAAGAGACCCAGTACTTC. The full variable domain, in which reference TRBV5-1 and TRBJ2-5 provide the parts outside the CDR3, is KAGVTQTPRYLIKTRGQQVTLSCSPISGHRSVSWYQQTPGQGLQFLFEYFSETQRNKGNFPGRFSGRQFSNSRSEMNVSTLELGDSALYLCASSLTREETQYFGPGTRLLVL.

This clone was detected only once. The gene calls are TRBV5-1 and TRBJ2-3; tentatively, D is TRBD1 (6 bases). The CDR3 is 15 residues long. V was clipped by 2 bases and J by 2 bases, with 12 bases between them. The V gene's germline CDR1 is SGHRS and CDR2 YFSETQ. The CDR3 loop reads CASSLGTRTTDTQYF. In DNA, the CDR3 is TGCGCCAGCAGCTTAGGGACACGTACCACAGATACGCAGTATTTT.

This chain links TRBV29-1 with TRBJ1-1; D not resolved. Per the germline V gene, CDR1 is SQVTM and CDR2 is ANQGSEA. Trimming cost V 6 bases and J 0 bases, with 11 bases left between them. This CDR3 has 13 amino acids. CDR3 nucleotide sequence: TGCAGCGTGGGCAGCACTATGAACACTGAAGCTTTCTTT. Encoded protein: CSVGSTMNTEAFF.

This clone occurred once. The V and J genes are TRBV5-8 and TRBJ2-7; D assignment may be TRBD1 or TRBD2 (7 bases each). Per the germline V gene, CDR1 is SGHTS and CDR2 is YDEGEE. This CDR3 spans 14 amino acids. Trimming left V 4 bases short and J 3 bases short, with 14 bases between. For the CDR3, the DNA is TGTGCCAGCAGCCCGGGGAGGGGGCTCTACGAGCAGTACTTC. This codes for CASSPGRGLYEQYF.

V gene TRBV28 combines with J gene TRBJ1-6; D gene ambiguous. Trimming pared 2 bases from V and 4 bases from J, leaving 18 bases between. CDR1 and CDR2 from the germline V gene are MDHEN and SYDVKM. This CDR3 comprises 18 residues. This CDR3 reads CASSLTPLGTGYNSPLHF. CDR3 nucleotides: TGTGCCAGCAGTTTAACCCCGTTAGGTACGGGGTATAATTCACCCCTCCACTTT.

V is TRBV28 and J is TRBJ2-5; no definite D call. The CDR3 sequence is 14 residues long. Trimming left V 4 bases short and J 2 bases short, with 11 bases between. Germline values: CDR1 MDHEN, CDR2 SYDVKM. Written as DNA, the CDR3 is TGTGCCAGCAGTTGGAACGGACCTCAAGAGACCCAGTACTTC. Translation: CASSWNGPQETQYF.